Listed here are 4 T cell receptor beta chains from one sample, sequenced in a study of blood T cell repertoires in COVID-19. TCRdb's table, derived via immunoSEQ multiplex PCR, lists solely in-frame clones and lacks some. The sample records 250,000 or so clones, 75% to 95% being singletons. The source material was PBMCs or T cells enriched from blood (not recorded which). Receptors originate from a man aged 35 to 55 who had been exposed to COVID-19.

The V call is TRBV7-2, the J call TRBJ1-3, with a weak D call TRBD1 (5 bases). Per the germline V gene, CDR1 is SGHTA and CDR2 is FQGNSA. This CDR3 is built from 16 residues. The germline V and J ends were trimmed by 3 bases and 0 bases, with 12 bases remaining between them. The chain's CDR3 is CASSFGGKNSGNTIYF. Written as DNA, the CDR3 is TGTGCCAGCAGCTTCGGGGGGAAGAACTCTGGAAACACCATATATTTT.

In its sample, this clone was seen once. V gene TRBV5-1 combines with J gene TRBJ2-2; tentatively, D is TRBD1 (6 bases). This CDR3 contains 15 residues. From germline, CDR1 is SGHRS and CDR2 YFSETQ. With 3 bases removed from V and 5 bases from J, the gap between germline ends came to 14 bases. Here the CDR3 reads CASSWTASGTGELFF. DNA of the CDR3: TGCGCCAGCAGCTGGACAGCCTCTGGGACCGGGGAGCTGTTTTTT. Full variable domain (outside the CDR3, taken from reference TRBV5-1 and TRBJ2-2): KAGVTQTPRYLIKTRGQQVTLSCSPISGHRSVSWYQQTPGQGLQFLFEYFSETQRNKGNFPGRFSGRQFSNSRSEMNVSTLELGDSALYLCASSWTASGTGELFFGEGSRLTVL.

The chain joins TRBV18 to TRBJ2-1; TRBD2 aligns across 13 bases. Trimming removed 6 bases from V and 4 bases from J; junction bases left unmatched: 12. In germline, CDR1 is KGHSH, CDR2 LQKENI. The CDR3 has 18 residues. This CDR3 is CASSRGLAGSNSYNEQFF. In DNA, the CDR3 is TGTGCCAGCTCCCGGGGACTAGCGGGATCCAACTCATACAATGAGCAGTTCTTC.

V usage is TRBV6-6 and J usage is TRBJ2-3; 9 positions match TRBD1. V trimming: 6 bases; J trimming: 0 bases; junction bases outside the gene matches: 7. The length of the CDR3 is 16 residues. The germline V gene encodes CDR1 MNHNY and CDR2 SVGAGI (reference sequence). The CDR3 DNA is TGTGCCAGCAGCCTATACAGGGGGCATAGCACAGATACGCAGTATTTT. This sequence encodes CASSLYRGHSTDTQYF.